This entry lists 3 T cell receptor beta chains sequenced from one sample in a study of T cells in Graves' hyperthyroidism and ophthalmopathy. RNA transcripts gave rise to amplified TCR beta CDR3 regions. The HTBI primer set drove a first-round RT-PCR of the TCR CDR3. TCRdb called the multiplex PCR reads again in MiXCR, with one record for every CDR3 protein. The table lists some 300,000 distinct CDR3 sequences, approximately 18% of them singletons. Specimen: blood. Receptors were obtained from a man over 45 with Graves' ophthalmopathy.

This clonotype has ten or more counts. The chain combines TRBV3-1 with TRBJ1-1, with D unclear. The CDR3 covers 13 residues. V was pared by 7 bases and J by 4 bases, with 13 bases between. Germline values: CDR1 LGHDT, CDR2 YNNKEL (reference sequence). The CDR3 reads CASTHVTSTEAFF. CDR3 nucleotide sequence: TGTGCCAGCACCCATGTAACTTCCACTGAAGCTTTCTTT.

This clonotype occurred many times. The chain recombines TRBV2 with TRBJ2-1; perhaps D is TRBD1 or TRBD2 (5 bases each). CDR3 length: 13 residues. With 6 bases removed from V and 12 bases from J, the gap between germline ends came to 18 bases. CDR1 and CDR2 from the germline V gene are SNHLY and FYNNEI. The CDR3 region has the DNA TGTGCCAGCAGCACACTGGGGGAAAGGGGGCAGTTCTTC. Residues: CASSTLGERGQFF.

The chain carries TRBV24-1 and TRBJ1-5; possible D gene TRBD1, 6 bases. The CDR3 runs 14 residues. From germline, CDR1 is KGHDR and CDR2 SFDVKD. Deletions cut 1 base from V and 6 bases from J, with 9 bases between. The CDR3 region is CATSDLRTVQPQHF. CDR3 nucleotides: TGTGCCACCAGTGATTTAAGGACAGTTCAGCCCCAGCATTTT.